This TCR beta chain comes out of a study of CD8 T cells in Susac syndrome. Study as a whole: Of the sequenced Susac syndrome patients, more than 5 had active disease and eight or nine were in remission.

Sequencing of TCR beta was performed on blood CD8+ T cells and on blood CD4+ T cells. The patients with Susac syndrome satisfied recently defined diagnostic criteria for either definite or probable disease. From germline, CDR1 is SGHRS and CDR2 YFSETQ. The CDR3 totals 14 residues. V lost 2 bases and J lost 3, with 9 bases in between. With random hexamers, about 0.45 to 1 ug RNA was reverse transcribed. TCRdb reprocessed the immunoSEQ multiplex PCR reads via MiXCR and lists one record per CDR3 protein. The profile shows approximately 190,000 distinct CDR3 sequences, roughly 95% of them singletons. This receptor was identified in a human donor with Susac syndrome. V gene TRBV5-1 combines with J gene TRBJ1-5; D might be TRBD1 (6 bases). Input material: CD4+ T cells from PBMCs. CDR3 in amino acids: CASSFGGDNQPQHF. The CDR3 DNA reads TGCGCCAGCAGCTTTGGGGGCGACAATCAGCCCCAGCATTTT.